These 17 T cell receptor beta chains share one sample of origin, sequenced in a study of T cell changes during pregnancy in multiple sclerosis. Clones were read by immunoSEQ multiplex PCR, and TCRdb kept only the in-frame ones, dropping some. The table includes around 56,000 clones, 91% detected once. The sample was CD4+ T cells from peripheral blood mononuclear cells, taken in the first trimester of pregnancy. These receptors were taken from a female donor with multiple sclerosis, enrolled in a pregnancy study.

The chain joins TRBV5-4 to TRBJ2-3; a possible D gene is TRBD1 (9 bases). V gave up 4 bases and J gave up 4 bases, with 25 bases separating them. The CDR3 extends over 18 amino acids. Germline loops: CDR1 SGHNT, CDR2 YYREEE (reference sequence). CDR3 protein: CASSGRRGGQGLSDTQYF. DNA of the CDR3: TGTGCCAGCAGCGGCCGTCGGGGGGGACAGGGCTTATCAGATACGCAGTATTTT.

The CDR3 DNA is TGTGCCAGCACAACAGGGAACTTCTATGGCTACACCTTC. It codes for CASTTGNFYGYTF. The rearrangement links TRBV9 to TRBJ1-2; tentatively, D is TRBD1 (6 bases). Trimming took 6 bases from V and 4 from J, leaving 13 bases between them. Per germline, CDR1 SGDLS and CDR2 YYNGEE. The CDR3 has 13 residues.

The rearrangement joins TRBV5-6 to TRBJ1-1; 7 bases map to TRBD1. CDR1 and CDR2 (germline): SGHDT, YYEEEE. V trimming: 5 bases; J trimming: 1 base; junction bases outside the gene matches: 8. The CDR3 is 15 amino acids. The CDR3 DNA is TGTGCCAGCAGTTTCTACCGGGACAGGAACACTGAAGCTTTCTTT. Its translation is CASSFYRDRNTEAFF.

V usage is TRBV7-2 and J usage is TRBJ2-4; 9 bases agree with TRBD1. The CDR3 totals 15 residues. Germline-derived CDR1 and CDR2 are SGHTA and FQGNSA. Trimming removed 6 bases from V and 1 base from J; junction bases left unmatched: 4. CDR3 sequence (DNA): TGTGCCAGCAGTACAGGGGGCGCGGCCAAAAACATTCAGTACTTC. Residues: CASSTGGAAKNIQYF.

The chain carries TRBV7-6 and TRBJ1-5, with a tentative D call TRBD1 (6 bases). V was cut by 5 bases and J by 2 bases, with 22 bases left in between. The CDR3 spans 18 residues. Germline CDR1 and CDR2: SGHVS and FNYEAQ. The CDR3 is CASSERREGGLGNQPQHF. In DNA form, the CDR3 reads TGTGCCAGCAGCGAAAGGAGAGAAGGGGGTTTGGGCAATCAGCCCCAGCATTTT.

V gene TRBV7-2 combines with J gene TRBJ2-3; TRBD1 matches 11 bases. Germline V gene lookup returns CDR1 SGHTA and CDR2 FQGNSA. The CDR3 is 16 residues long. The ends lost 5 bases at V and 4 bases at J; junction bases unmatched: 8. CDR3 sequence: CASSVSGTGGSDTQYF. In DNA form, the CDR3 reads TGTGCCAGCAGCGTATCCGGGACAGGGGGATCAGATACGCAGTATTTT.

This clone appeared once. The CDR3 nucleotides read TGTGCCAGCAGGGGCACGAGATACGAGCAGTACTTC. Its translation is CASRGTRYEQYF. This chain links TRBV28 with TRBJ2-7; D is uncertain. The V and J ends lost 6 bases and 4 bases respectively, with 10 bases between them. This CDR3 is 12 amino acids long. Germline loops: CDR1 MDHEN, CDR2 SYDVKM.

A few counts support this clone. The chain uses TRBV28 and TRBJ1-1; D gene ambiguous. Trimming took off 1 base at V and 0 bases at J, with 3 bases between the two ends. There are 13 residues in the CDR3. The germline V gene encodes CDR1 MDHEN and CDR2 SYDVKM. CDR3 residues: CASSLYLNTEAFF. The CDR3 bases are TGTGCCAGCAGTTTATACTTGAACACTGAAGCTTTCTTT.

This rearrangement joins TRBV4-1 to TRBJ2-5; D is perhaps TRBD2 (6 bases). The CDR3 totals 14 residues. Germline V gene data show CDR1 as MGHRA and CDR2 as YSYEKL. V lost 0 bases to trimming and J lost 5 bases, with 10 bases between them. The chain's CDR3 is CASSQEDRGETQYF. In nucleotides, the CDR3 is TGCGCCAGCAGCCAAGAGGACCGGGGGGAGACCCAGTACTTC.

The gene calls are TRBV19 and TRBJ2-5; D remains ambiguous. The ends were cut back, 6 bases at V and 5 bases at J, with 19 bases in the middle. Looked up from germline, CDR1 is LNHDA and CDR2 is SQIVND (reference sequence). There are 15 residues in the CDR3. The CDR3 sequence: CASSAGSRPGETQYF. The CDR3 DNA reads as TGTGCCAGTAGCGCCGGGTCTAGGCCGGGTGAGACCCAGTACTTC.

The chain carries TRBV6-1 and TRBJ1-2, with 7 positions matching TRBD1. Trimming at V came to 2 bases and at J to 6 bases, leaving 9 bases not matched to a gene. CDR1 MNHNS and CDR2 SASEGT come from the germline V gene. This CDR3 is 15 amino acids long. CDR3 residues: CASSEWFGTVNGYTF. The CDR3 DNA is TGTGCCAGCAGTGAATGGTTCGGGACAGTGAATGGCTACACCTTC.

The chain links TRBV11-3 to TRBJ2-7, with 7 bases lining up with TRBD2. Germline assignment: CDR1 SGHNT and CDR2 YENEEA. This CDR3 is 14 amino acids long. V lost 5 bases to trimming and J lost 5 bases; unmatched junction nucleotides: 9. Here the CDR3 reads CASSPDTGGNEQYF. The CDR3 DNA sequence: TGTGCCAGCAGCCCTGATACGGGGGGTAACGAGCAGTACTTC.

V and J are TRBV6-6 and TRBJ2-7; 14 positions match TRBD2. Germline V gene data show CDR1 as MNHNY and CDR2 as SVGAGI (reference sequence). This CDR3 region has 16 residues. Unmatched junction bases numbered 9, after V lost 6 bases and J lost 5 bases. The CDR3 is CASSRLAGGPSDEQYF. DNA for the CDR3: TGTGCCAGCAGCCGACTAGCGGGGGGGCCCTCTGACGAGCAGTACTTC.

The chain carries TRBV5-4 and TRBJ2-2, with D maybe TRBD2 (6 bases). V was clipped by 4 bases and J by 5 bases, with 15 bases between them. The CDR3 loop spans 15 amino acids. Germline-derived CDR1 and CDR2 are SGHNT and YYREEE (reference sequence). The CDR3 coding sequence is TGTGCCAGCAGCCCTAGCGCCGTCGGGACCGGGGAGCTGTTTTTT. This sequence encodes CASSPSAVGTGELFF.

The chain links TRBV2 to TRBJ2-3; TRBD2 aligns across 7 bases. The CDR3 has 16 residues. The junction had 11 bases not matched to a gene; V was cut back by 3 bases and J by 5 bases. The germline V gene encodes CDR1 SNHLY and CDR2 FYNNEI. CDR3 region: CASSEGGLQRGDTQYF. DNA for the CDR3: TGTGCCAGCAGTGAGGGGGGACTACAACGGGGAGATACGCAGTATTTT.

The sample holds a few counts of this clone. The V gene is TRBV11-2, the J gene TRBJ2-1; 10 nucleotides match TRBD2. CDR1 is SGHAT and CDR2 is FQNNGV in the germline V gene. The CDR3 contains 16 residues. V gave up 2 bases and J gave up 7 bases; unmatched junction bases: 8. The DNA for the CDR3 is TGTGCCAGCAGCTTACTAAGCGGGGGGGCTTCAAATGAGCAGTTCTTC. It specifies CASSLLSGGASNEQFF.

J is TRBJ1-4 and V is TRBV19; D may be TRBD1 (5 bases). The CDR3 has 13 amino acids. Trimming removed 7 bases at V and 11 bases at J, with 17 bases between. Germline lookup yields CDR1 LNHDA and CDR2 SQIVND (reference sequence). CDR3 coding DNA: TGTGCCAGTACCCAGGGAACGCGATGGAAACTGTTTTTT. As protein: CASTQGTRWKLFF.